This TCR beta chain was documented in a study of patients and donors after allogeneic stem cell transplantation. This clonotype was counted only a few times. A single record per CDR3 protein comes from TCRdb applying MiXCR to the RT-PCR reads. The sample has 920,000 or so distinct CDR3 sequences; 15% to 20% are singletons. Germline CDR1 reads MNHEY; CDR2 reads SVGEGT. The CDR3 is made up of 13 amino acids. With 6 bases removed from V and 9 bases from J, the gap between germline ends came to 15 bases. Sequencing input: blood, either unsorted or a sorted T cell fraction (not recorded which). The chain employs TRBV6-2 or TRBV6-3 and TRBJ2-4; D possibly matches TRBD1 or TRBD2 (5 bases each). This sequence was found in a human donor who was either an allogeneic HSCT recipient or a stem cell or donor lymphocyte infusion donor (not recorded which). It is not recorded whose cells these are; they may come from a transplant donor. In nucleotides, the CDR3 is TGTGCCAGCAGAAACCGGGACCGCGGCATTCAGTACTTC. Its translation: CASRNRDRGIQYF.